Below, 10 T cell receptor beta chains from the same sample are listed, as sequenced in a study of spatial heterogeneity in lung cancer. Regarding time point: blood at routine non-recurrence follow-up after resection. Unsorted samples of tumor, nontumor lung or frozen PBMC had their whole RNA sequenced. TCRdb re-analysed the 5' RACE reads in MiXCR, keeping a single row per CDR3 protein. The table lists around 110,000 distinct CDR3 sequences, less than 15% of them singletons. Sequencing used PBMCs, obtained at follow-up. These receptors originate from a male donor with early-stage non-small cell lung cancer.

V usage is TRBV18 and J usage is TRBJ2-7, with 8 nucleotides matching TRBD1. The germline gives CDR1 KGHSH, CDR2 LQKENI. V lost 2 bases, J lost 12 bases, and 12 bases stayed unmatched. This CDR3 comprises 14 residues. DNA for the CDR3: TGTGCCAGCTCACCAAGGGACAGGCCCAGTTCGCCGTACTTC. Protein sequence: CASSPRDRPSSPYF. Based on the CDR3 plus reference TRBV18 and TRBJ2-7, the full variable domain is NAGVMQNPRHLVRRRGQEARLRCSPMKGHSHVYWYRQLPEEGLKFMVYLQKENIIDESGMPKERFSAEFPKEGPSILRIQQVVRGDSAAYFCASSPRDRPSSPYFGPGTRLTVT.

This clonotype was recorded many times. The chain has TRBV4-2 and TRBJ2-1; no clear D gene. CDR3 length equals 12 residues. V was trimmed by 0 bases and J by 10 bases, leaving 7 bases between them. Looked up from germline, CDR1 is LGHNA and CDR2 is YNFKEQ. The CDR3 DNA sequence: TGTGCCAGCAGCCAAGAGCGGAGCGAGCAGTTCTTC. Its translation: CASSQERSEQFF.

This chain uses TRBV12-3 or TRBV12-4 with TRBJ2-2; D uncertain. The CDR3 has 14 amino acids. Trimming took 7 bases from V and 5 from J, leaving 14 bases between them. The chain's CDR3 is CASIPGDATGELFF. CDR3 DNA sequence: TGTGCCAGCATTCCCGGTGACGCGACCGGGGAGCTGTTTTTT.

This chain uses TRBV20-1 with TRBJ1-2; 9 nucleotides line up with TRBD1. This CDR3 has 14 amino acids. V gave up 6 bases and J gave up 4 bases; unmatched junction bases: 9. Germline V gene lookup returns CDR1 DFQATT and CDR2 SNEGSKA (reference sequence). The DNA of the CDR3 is TGCAGTGCGGGCGAGTTACAGGGGGCCTATGGCTACACCTTC. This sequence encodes CSAGELQGAYGYTF.

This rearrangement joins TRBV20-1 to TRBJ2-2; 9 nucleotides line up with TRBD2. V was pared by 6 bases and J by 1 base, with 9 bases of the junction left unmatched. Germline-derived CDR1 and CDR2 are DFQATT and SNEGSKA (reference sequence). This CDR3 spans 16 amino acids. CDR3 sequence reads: CSARRRSGGNTGELFF. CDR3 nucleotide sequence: TGCAGTGCCCGACGGCGTAGCGGGGGGAACACCGGGGAGCTGTTTTTT.

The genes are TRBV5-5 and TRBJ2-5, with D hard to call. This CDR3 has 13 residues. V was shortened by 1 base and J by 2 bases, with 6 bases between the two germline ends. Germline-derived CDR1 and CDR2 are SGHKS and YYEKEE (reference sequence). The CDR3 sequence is CASSLFLQETQYF. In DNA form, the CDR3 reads TGTGCCAGCAGCTTGTTTCTGCAAGAGACCCAGTACTTC.

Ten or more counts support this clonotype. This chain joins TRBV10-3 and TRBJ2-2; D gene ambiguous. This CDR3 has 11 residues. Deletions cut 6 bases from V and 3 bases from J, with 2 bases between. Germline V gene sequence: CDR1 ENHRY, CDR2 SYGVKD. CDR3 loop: CAISDTGELFF. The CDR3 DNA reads TGTGCCATCAGCGACACCGGGGAGCTGTTTTTT.

Written as DNA, the CDR3 is TGTGCCAGCAGTTACAGAGACATTGAAGCTTTCTTT. The encoded protein is CASSYRDIEAFF. The V and J genes are TRBV6-2 or TRBV6-3 and TRBJ1-1; D gene unclear. This CDR3 region has 12 residues. In germline, CDR1 is MNHEY, CDR2 SVGEGT. The V gene lost 2 bases and the J gene lost 7 bases, with 8 bases spanning the gap.

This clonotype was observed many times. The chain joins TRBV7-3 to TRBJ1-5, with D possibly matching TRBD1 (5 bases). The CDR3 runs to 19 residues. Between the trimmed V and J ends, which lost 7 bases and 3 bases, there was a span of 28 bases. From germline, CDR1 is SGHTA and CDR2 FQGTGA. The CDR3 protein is CASTLNPHGHRTANQPQHF. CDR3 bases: TGTGCCAGCACCCTAAATCCCCATGGACACCGTACCGCCAATCAGCCCCAGCATTTT. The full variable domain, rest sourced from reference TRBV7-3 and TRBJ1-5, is GAGVSQTPSNKVTEKGKYVELRCDPISGHTALYWYRQSLGQGPEFLIYFQGTGAADDSGLPNDRFFAVRPEGSVSTLKIQRTERGDSAVYLCASTLNPHGHRTANQPQHFGDGTRLSIL.

CDR3 in DNA: TGTGCCAGCAGTTTAAGGCTCTCTGGAAACACCATATATTTT. Amino acid sequence: CASSLRLSGNTIYF. The chain uses TRBV12-3 or TRBV12-4 and TRBJ1-3, with D unresolved. Deletions cut 2 bases from V and 0 bases from J, with 5 bases between. This CDR3 contains 14 residues.